This T cell receptor beta chain was sequenced in a study of shared clonotypes between healthy human individuals. This clone has only one observation. The CDR3 spans 14 residues. CDR1 and CDR2 from the germline V gene are SGHRS and YFSETQ. V was shortened by 3 bases and J by 0 bases, with 10 bases between the two germline ends. This table comes from immunoSEQ multiplex PCR, and its TCRdb copy is limited to in-frame clones, with some not included. The data hold approximately 510,000 clones, with roughly 78% observed a single time. The clonotype originates from a woman between 40 and 55 years old in good health. Some clones in this sample may be carry-over from other donors' samples. Specimen: PBMCs. The chain links TRBV5-1 to TRBJ2-7; D not resolved. CDR3: CASSSIDGSYEQYF. CDR3 DNA sequence: TGCGCCAGCAGCTCCATAGACGGCTCCTACGAGCAGTACTTC.